A selection of T cell receptor beta chains follows, all from one sample in a study of cytomegalovirus exposure and HLA in healthy donors. Sequenced by immunoSEQ multiplex PCR; TCRdb stores in-frame clones only, minus some. The data contain 140,000 or so clones, roughly a tenth of them seen just once; the ten biggest clones take up less than 2%. Sequencing was performed on PBMCs. These receptors originate from a male donor in good health and CMV-seronegative. Each CDR3 is given with its conserved first and last residue. A D gene is named only where the DNA matches it firmly. Rows give clone size only sometimes, using once, few, many, or a class for an expanded clone.

clone_size: NA
d_call: TRBD1
v_call: TRBV5-6
j_call: TRBJ2-7
cdr3_nt: TGTGCCAGCAGCCTCCGGGACAGGGCCTACGAGCAGTACTTC
cdr3_aa: CASSLRDRAYEQYF

clone_size: few
d_call: TRBD1
v_call: TRBV28
j_call: TRBJ2-5
cdr3_nt: TGTGCCAGCAGAACCGGGACAGCCGACCCCCAAGAGACCCAGTACTTC
cdr3_aa: CASRTGTADPQETQYF

clone_size: NA
d_call: TRBD2
v_call: TRBV6-6
j_call: TRBJ2-3
cdr3_nt: TGTGCCAGCAGAGGGACTAGCGACACAGATACGCAGTATTTT
cdr3_aa: CASRGTSDTDTQYF

clone_size: NA
d_call: TRBD2
v_call: TRBV4-1
j_call: TRBJ2-7
cdr3_nt: TGCGCCAGCAGCCCCGAACTTTTAGCGGGGGGCCACGAGCAGTACTTC
cdr3_aa: CASSPELLAGGHEQYF

clone_size: NA
d_call: NA
v_call: TRBV27
j_call: TRBJ2-7
cdr3_nt: TGTGCCAGCAGTTTATCATCAGGGAACCTAGACGAGCAGTACTTC
cdr3_aa: CASSLSSGNLDEQYF

clone_size: NA
d_call: NA
v_call: TRBV30
j_call: TRBJ2-7
cdr3_nt: TGTGCCTGGAGTGTAGCCAGCGGGCTCTCCTACGAGCAGTACTTC
cdr3_aa: CAWSVASGLSYEQYF

clone_size: NA
d_call: TRBD1
v_call: TRBV10-3
j_call: TRBJ1-2
cdr3_nt: TGTGCCACTTGGACAGGGGAGAGGGATGGCTACACCTTC
cdr3_aa: CATWTGERDGYTF

clone_size: NA
d_call: NA
v_call: TRBV21-1
j_call: TRBJ1-1
cdr3_nt: TGTGCCAGCAACCTCGACAGGGGGGGCACTGAAGCTTTCTTT
cdr3_aa: CASNLDRGGTEAFF

clone_size: many
d_call: TRBD1
v_call: TRBV5-1
j_call: TRBJ2-7
cdr3_nt: TGCGCCAGCAGCTTGGGACAGGGGGTTCGGTACGAGCAGTACTTC
cdr3_aa: CASSLGQGVRYEQYF

clone_size: few
d_call: TRBD2
v_call: TRBV13
j_call: TRBJ2-2
cdr3_nt: TGTGCCAGCAGCGGGGCGGGGGGCAGGACCGGGGAGCTGTTTTTT
cdr3_aa: CASSGAGGRTGELFF

clone_size: NA
d_call: NA
v_call: TRBV5-1
j_call: TRBJ2-4
cdr3_nt: TGCGCCAGCAGCTTGGCCTCAGGGGAGAACATTCAGTACTTC
cdr3_aa: CASSLASGENIQYF

clone_size: few
d_call: NA
v_call: TRBV7-9
j_call: TRBJ1-1
cdr3_nt: TGTGCCAGCAGCTACTGGACAGATTCGACTGAAGCTTTCTTT
cdr3_aa: CASSYWTDSTEAFF

clone_size: few
d_call: TRBD1
v_call: TRBV30
j_call: TRBJ2-7
cdr3_nt: TGTGCCTGGAGCCCGGGACAGGACATTTACTACGAGCAGTACTTC
cdr3_aa: CAWSPGQDIYYEQYF

clone_size: few
d_call: TRBD1
v_call: TRBV5-1
j_call: TRBJ2-2
cdr3_nt: TGCGCCAGCAGCTACACGGGACAGGGTAACACCGGGGAGCTGTTTTTT
cdr3_aa: CASSYTGQGNTGELFF

clone_size: NA
d_call: NA
v_call: TRBV5-1
j_call: TRBJ1-1
cdr3_nt: TGCGCCAGCAAGCCCCAGGGTTGGAACACTGAAGCTTTCTTT
cdr3_aa: CASKPQGWNTEAFF

clone_size: few
d_call: TRBD1
v_call: TRBV7-9
j_call: TRBJ2-7
cdr3_nt: TGTGCCAGCAGCTCCGGGACAGTCGGCGAGCAGTACTTC
cdr3_aa: CASSSGTVGEQYF

clone_size: few
d_call: NA
v_call: TRBV4-3
j_call: TRBJ2-1
cdr3_nt: TGCGCCAGCAGCCAGGGGGGAGAAGGTAGAAATGAGCAGTTCTTC
cdr3_aa: CASSQGGEGRNEQFF